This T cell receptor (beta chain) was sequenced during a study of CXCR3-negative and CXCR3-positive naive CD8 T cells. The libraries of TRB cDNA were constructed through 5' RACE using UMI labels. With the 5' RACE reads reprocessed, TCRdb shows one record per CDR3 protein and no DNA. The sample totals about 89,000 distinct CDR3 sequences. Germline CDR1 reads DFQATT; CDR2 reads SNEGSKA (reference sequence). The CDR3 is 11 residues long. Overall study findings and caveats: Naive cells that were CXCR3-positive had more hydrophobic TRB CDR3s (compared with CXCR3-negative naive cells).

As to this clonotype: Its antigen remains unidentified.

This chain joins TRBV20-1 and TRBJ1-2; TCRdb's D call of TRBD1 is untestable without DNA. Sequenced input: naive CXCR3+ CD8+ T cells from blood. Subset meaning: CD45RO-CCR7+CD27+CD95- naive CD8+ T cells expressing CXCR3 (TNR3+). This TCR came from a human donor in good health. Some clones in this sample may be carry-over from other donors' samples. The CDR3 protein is CSAPDLYGYTF.